Below, 2 T cell receptor beta chains from the same sample are listed, as sequenced in a study of regulatory T cells in long-lasting Graves disease. TCR beta libraries were built with iRepertoire HTBI primers and Arm-PCR of CDR3 regions. TCRdb used MiXCR to reprocess the multiplex PCR reads, holding one entry per CDR3 protein. Of about 530,000 distinct CDR3 sequences detected, about 16% appear once; the ten largest clones hold more than 20%. Documented time point: newly diagnosed GD, antithyroid drugs for less than 3 months. Scientists built the TCR library using RNA that was extracted from PBMCs. These data were also filed under a second study, of T cells in Graves' hyperthyroidism and ophthalmopathy.

The sequenced sample was peripheral blood mononuclear cells (PBMCs), obtained at new diagnosis, from a patient treated with antithyroid drugs. These receptors were collected from a woman aged 35-65 years with Graves disease.

This clonotype was detected ten times or more. The V gene is TRBV7-6, the J gene TRBJ2-2; D remains unclear. Germline V gives CDR1 SGHVS, CDR2 FNYEAQ. V was clipped by 4 bases and J by 0 bases, with 15 bases between them. This CDR3 is built from 17 residues. The CDR3 region is CASSSPLGRANTGELFF. CDR3 DNA sequence: TGTGCCAGCAGCTCCCCCCTAGGGCGCGCGAACACCGGGGAGCTGTTTTTT.

This clonotype was seen repeatedly, ten times or more. CDR3 sequence reads: CASSQDWEQFF. The CDR3, as DNA: TGTGCCAGCAGCCAAGATTGGGAGCAGTTCTTC. V and J are TRBV3-1 and TRBJ2-1; no clear D. Trimming took 0 bases from V and 10 from J, leaving 4 bases between them. This CDR3 has 11 amino acids. CDR1 is LGHDT, CDR2 YNNKEL, per germline (reference sequence).